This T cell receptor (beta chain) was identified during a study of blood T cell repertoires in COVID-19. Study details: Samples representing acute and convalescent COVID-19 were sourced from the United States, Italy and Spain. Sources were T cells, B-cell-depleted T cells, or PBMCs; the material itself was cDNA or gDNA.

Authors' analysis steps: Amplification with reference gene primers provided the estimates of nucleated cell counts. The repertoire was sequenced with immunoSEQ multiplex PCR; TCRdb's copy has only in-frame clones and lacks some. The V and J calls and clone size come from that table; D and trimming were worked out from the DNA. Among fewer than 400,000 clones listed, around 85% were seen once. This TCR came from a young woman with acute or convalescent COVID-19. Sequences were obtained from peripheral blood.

The CDR3 sequence: CAISESTGEALHF. The CDR3 bases are TGTGCCATCAGTGAGTCGACCGGCGAGGCCCTCCACTTT. The V gene is TRBV10-3, the J gene TRBJ1-6; D uncertain. V gave up 0 bases and J gave up 14 bases, with 11 bases separating them. Germline V gives CDR1 ENHRY, CDR2 SYGVKD. The CDR3 is 13 amino acids.